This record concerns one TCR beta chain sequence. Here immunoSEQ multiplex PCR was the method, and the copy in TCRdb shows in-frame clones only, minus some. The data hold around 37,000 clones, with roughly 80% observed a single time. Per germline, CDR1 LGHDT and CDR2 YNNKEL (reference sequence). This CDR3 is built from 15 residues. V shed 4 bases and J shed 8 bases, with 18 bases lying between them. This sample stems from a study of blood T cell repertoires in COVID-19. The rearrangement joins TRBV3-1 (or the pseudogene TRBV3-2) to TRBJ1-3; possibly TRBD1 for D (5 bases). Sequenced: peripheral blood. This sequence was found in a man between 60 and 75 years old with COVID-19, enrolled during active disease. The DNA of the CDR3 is TGTGCCAGCAGCCCCCGAAAGGGGCGTTCTGACACCATATATTTT. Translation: CASSPRKGRSDTIYF.